Included here is one TCR beta chain sequence, with context. The V gene's germline CDR1 is SGDLS and CDR2 YYNGEE. The CDR3 has 15 residues. With the 5' RACE reads reprocessed, TCRdb shows one record per CDR3 protein and no DNA. In all, the sample yields roughly 450,000 distinct CDR3 sequences. The sample originates from a study of T cells expressing NK-cell markers. The chain joins TRBV9 to TRBJ2-3; TCRdb reports TRBD1, a call that lacks DNA to check it against. This receptor was taken from a woman between 50 and 59 years old in good health. Sequenced: blood T cells: a sorted CD56 or NKG2C T cell subset, CD4+ or CD8+ T cells, or bulk PBMC T cells (not recorded which). The CDR3 loop is CASSVYPGVQDTQYF.